What follows is one TCR beta chain and its context. Its specificity is unknown. Each donor was a healthy Caucasian. This CDR3 spans 16 amino acids. V lost 5 bases to trimming and J lost 0 bases; unmatched junction nucleotides: 7. Germline CDR1 and CDR2: SEHNR and FQNEAQ (reference sequence). The sample comes from a study of identical twins. Study-level points and caveats: Models predicted less out-of-frame TCR alpha sharing in monozygotic twins than was found. Abundant beta clonotypes from cord blood bore fewer insertions; memory repertoires lacked this pattern.

TCRdb ran MiXCR on the 5' RACE reads and lists one entry per CDR3 protein. The sample lists hundreds of thousands of distinct CDR3 sequences, 12% seen once, with around 1.5% in the top ten. These sequences were also reported in another study, on yellow fever vaccine responses in identical twins.

V is TRBV7-9 and J is TRBJ2-3, with TRBD2 matching 8 bases. This receptor was identified in a woman younger than 30 in good health. Sequencing input: PBMCs. In DNA, the CDR3 is TGTGCCAGCAGCCCCCTGCGGGGGGCCAGCACAGATACGCAGTATTTT. It is translated as CASSPLRGASTDTQYF.